This TCR beta chain emerged from a study of blood T cell repertoires in COVID-19. Overall study: Samples of COVID-19 (acute and convalescent) were obtained from the United States, Italy and Spain. From T cells, B-cell-depleted T cells, or PBMCs came the material, which was cDNA or gDNA.

This CDR3 region has 16 residues. Germline loops: CDR1 SGDLS, CDR2 YYNGEE. The J segment lost 2 bases and the V segment lost 0 bases, leaving 4 bases of the junction unmatched. Per the original data handling: Reference gene primer amplification gave nucleated cell count estimates. Assay: immunoSEQ multiplex PCR; the TCRdb copy retains only in-frame clones and omits some. D and trimming come from the DNA, and the V and J calls and clone size come from that table. The sample includes approximately 150,000 clones, roughly 84% of them seen just once. Specimen: peripheral blood. The clonotype was recovered from a human donor with acute or convalescent COVID-19. The donor label of this sample is uncertain. The chain uses TRBV9 and TRBJ1-2; 10 bases line up with TRBD1. The CDR3 nucleotides read TGTGCCAGCAGCGTAGCCCGACAGGGGGCGAACTATGGCTACACCTTC. As protein: CASSVARQGANYGYTF.